These 10 T cell receptor beta chains originate from one sample sequenced in a study of blood T cell repertoires in COVID-19. Produced via immunoSEQ multiplex PCR; TCRdb's table is partial and in-frame only. The sample includes about 73,000 clones, nearly 90% of them seen just once. Sequenced input: peripheral blood. These receptor sequences come from a man older than 75 with acute or convalescent COVID-19.

This chain connects TRBV7-3 to TRBJ2-1; 9 bases map to TRBD1. The V gene's germline CDR1 is SGHTA and CDR2 FQGTGA. There are 15 residues in the CDR3. V shed 5 bases, J shed 6 bases, and the junction held 8 bases outside the gene matches. DNA for the CDR3: TGTGCCAGCAGCCTTTCCGGGACAGGGAGCAATGAGCAGTTCTTC. It yields the protein CASSLSGTGSNEQFF.

In the case of this clone: Different DNA sequences within this sample yield the same CDR3. V is TRBV3-1 (or the pseudogene TRBV3-2) and J is TRBJ2-7; 7 bases fit TRBD2. Trimming at V came to 1 base and at J to 0 bases, leaving 3 bases not matched to a gene. CDR3 length equals 15 residues. Looked up from germline, CDR1 is LGHDT and CDR2 is YNNKEL (reference sequence). The CDR3 here is CASSQVGGNSYEQYF. As DNA, the CDR3 is TGTGCCAGCAGCCAAGTCGGGGGGAACTCCTACGAGCAGTACTTC.

The chain employs TRBV7-2 and TRBJ1-5; a possible D gene is TRBD1 (5 bases). Germline loops: CDR1 SGHTA, CDR2 FQGNSA. CDR3 length: 12 residues. The V end lost 5 bases, the J end lost 14 bases, and 16 bases lay between the germline ends. CDR3 amino acids: CASSQTGDYKHF. The DNA for the CDR3 is TGTGCCAGCAGCCAAACCGGGGACTATAAGCATTTT.

V usage is TRBV12-3 or TRBV12-4 and J usage is TRBJ1-5, with TRBD1 identical over 7 bases. With 5 bases clipped from V and 7 bases from J, the junction kept 5 bases outside the gene matches. The CDR3 is 13 amino acids. In DNA, the CDR3 is TGTGCCAGCAGTGGGACAGCGTACCAGCCCCAGCATTTT. Amino acids: CASSGTAYQPQHF.

The chain employs TRBV6-5 and TRBJ1-2; 7 bases are a match to TRBD1. From germline, CDR1 is MNHEY and CDR2 SVGAGI. This CDR3 spans 13 amino acids. Germline trimming cut 2 bases from V and 3 bases from J; bases unmatched to any gene: 0. CDR3 loop: CASSYDRDYGYTF. CDR3 DNA: TGTGCCAGCAGTTACGACAGGGACTATGGCTACACCTTC.

The rearrangement joins TRBV9 to TRBJ2-5; maybe TRBD1 (5 bases). The CDR3 has 14 residues. V lost 4 bases to trimming and J lost 5 bases, with 15 bases between them. The germline gives CDR1 SGDLS, CDR2 YYNGEE. The CDR3 region is CASSTLDRWETQYF. The CDR3 coding sequence is TGTGCCAGCAGCACCCTCGACAGATGGGAGACCCAGTACTTC.

The table lists this clone with a count of one. V is TRBV29-1 and J is TRBJ1-1; 9 bases agree with TRBD1. The CDR3 is 13 amino acids. Per germline, CDR1 SQVTM and CDR2 ANQGSEA. V was clipped by 6 bases and J by 1 base; unmatched bases: 3. In DNA form, the CDR3 reads TGCAGCGTCGGGACAGGGACGAACACTGAAGCTTTCTTT. Translating gives CSVGTGTNTEAFF.

In this sample, this clone turned up once. This chain connects TRBV19 to TRBJ2-3; 7 nucleotides match TRBD1. Trimming took 6 bases from V and 5 from J; bases not matched to a gene: 5. The length of the CDR3 is 13 residues. Germline loops: CDR1 LNHDA, CDR2 SQIVND (reference sequence). CDR3 protein: CASSDREGDTQYF. The CDR3 DNA reads TGTGCCAGTAGCGACAGGGAAGGAGATACGCAGTATTTT.

This rearrangement joins TRBV7-8 to TRBJ2-2; 8 bases are a match to TRBD1. CDR1 and CDR2 from the germline V gene are SGHVS and FQNEAQ. The CDR3 has 16 residues. Trimming took 6 bases from V and 1 from J; bases not matched to a gene: 7. The CDR3: CASRKTGTGNTGELFF. CDR3 nucleotides: TGTGCCAGCAGAAAAACCGGGACAGGGAACACCGGGGAGCTGTTTTTT.

The chain recombines TRBV3-1 (or the pseudogene TRBV3-2) with TRBJ1-1; perhaps TRBD1 as D (5 bases). Trimming removed 3 bases at V and 7 bases at J, with 9 bases between. Germline CDR1 is LGHDT and CDR2 is YNNKEL (reference sequence). The length of the CDR3 is 12 residues. For the CDR3, the DNA is TGTGCCAGCAGCCAGGGGGGGGTTGAAGCTTTCTTT. This translates into CASSQGGVEAFF.